This TCR beta chain comes out of a study of shared clonotypes between healthy human individuals. Regarding the study as a whole: Tissues were not sampled, only blood, and their repertoires likely differ. Sharing of clonotypes among donors was expected to vary with sequencing depth.

This table comes from immunoSEQ multiplex PCR, and its TCRdb copy is limited to in-frame clones, with some not included. The sample shows about 2,100,000 clones, roughly 91% of them seen only once. As defined, naive CD8 cells were CD45RO-negative and positively selected for CCR7, with terminally differentiated effector memory CD45RA+ cells excluded. Remarks on this clone: The target antigen is unknown.

CDR1 and CDR2 from the germline V gene are MNHNS and SASEGT. With V trimmed by 5 bases and J by 8 bases, 9 bases remained unmatched. The CDR3 extends over 14 amino acids. The receptor was derived from a man younger than 35 in good health. Some clones in this sample may be carry-over from other donors' samples. The chain uses TRBV6-1 and TRBJ2-1; 7 bases fit TRBD1. The sequencing input was naive CD8+ T cells from PBMCs. Here the CDR3 DNA reads TGTGCCAGCAGTAATCGACAGGGTTGGGATGAGCAGTTCTTC. Translation: CASSNRQGWDEQFF.